The 2 T cell receptor beta chains below were found in one sample sequenced in a study of T cells in Graves' hyperthyroidism and ophthalmopathy. It was RNA transcripts that yielded the amplified TCR beta CDR3 regions. The HTBI primer set was used in a first-round RT-PCR of the TCR CDR3. Each CDR3 protein is one row after TCRdb ran MiXCR on the multiplex PCR reads. In the table there are hundreds of thousands of distinct CDR3 sequences, around 16% of which are singletons. Sequences were obtained from blood. The receptors originated from a woman aged 25 to 39 with Graves' hyperthyroidism.

This clonotype was found many times. The CDR3, as DNA: TGCGCCAGCAGTTTGCCAGGGGGACAAACCACAGATACGCAGTATTTT. Translating gives CASSLPGGQTTDTQYF. The rearrangement joins TRBV5-1 to TRBJ2-3; TRBD1 matches at 7 bases. V dropped 5 bases and J dropped 2; count of bases not matched to a gene: 11. The V gene's germline CDR1 is SGHRS and CDR2 YFSETQ. The CDR3 has 16 amino acids.

On this clonotype itself: As the CDR3 is not closed by the conserved phenylalanine or tryptophan, this likely results from a read error. V is TRBV5-1 and J is TRBJ2-1; D tentatively reads TRBD1 or TRBD2 (6 bases each). The CDR3 totals 15 residues. Trimming cost V 0 bases and J 6 bases, with 13 bases left between them. Germline CDR1 SGHRS, CDR2 YFSETQ. CDR3 bases: TGCGCCAGCAGCTTGGGGGGGGCGAGGGTCAATGAGCAGTTCTGC. Residues: CASSLGGARVNEQFC.